This T cell receptor beta chain was identified during a study of response to subunit inactivated influenza vaccine. TCRdb used MiXCR to reprocess the RT-PCR reads, holding one entry per CDR3 protein. This sample has a few hundred thousand distinct CDR3 sequences, with about 10% found just once. Study observations and caveats: That few new T cells are recruited by each seasonal influenza vaccination was the authors' suggestion.

CDR3 length: 11 amino acids. The ends were cut back, 4 bases at V and 7 bases at J, with 7 bases in the middle. This clonotype was seen at least ten times. Its antigen is still unknown. This rearrangement joins TRBV12-3 or TRBV12-4 to TRBJ2-5; tentatively, D is TRBD2 (5 bases). The source was PBMCs from blood, collected around seven weeks after vaccination. The TCR comes from a man in his fifties or sixties who received an inactivated influenza vaccine. The CDR3 loop is CASSSGGTQYF. The CDR3 bases are TGTGCCAGCAGTTCAGGAGGGACCCAGTACTTC.